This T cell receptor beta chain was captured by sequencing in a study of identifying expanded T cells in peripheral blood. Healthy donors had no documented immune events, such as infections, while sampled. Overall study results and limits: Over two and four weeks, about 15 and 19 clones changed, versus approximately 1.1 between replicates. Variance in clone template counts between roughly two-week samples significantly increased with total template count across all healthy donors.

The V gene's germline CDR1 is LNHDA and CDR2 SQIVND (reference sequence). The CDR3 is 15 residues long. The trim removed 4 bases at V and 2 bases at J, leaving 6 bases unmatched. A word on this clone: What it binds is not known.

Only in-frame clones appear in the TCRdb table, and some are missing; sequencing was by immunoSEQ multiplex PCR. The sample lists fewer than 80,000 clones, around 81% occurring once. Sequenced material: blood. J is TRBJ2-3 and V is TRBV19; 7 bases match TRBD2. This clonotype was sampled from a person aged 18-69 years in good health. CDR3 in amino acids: CASSRASGFTDTQYF. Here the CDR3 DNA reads TGTGCCAGTAGTAGGGCTAGCGGTTTCACAGATACGCAGTATTTT.